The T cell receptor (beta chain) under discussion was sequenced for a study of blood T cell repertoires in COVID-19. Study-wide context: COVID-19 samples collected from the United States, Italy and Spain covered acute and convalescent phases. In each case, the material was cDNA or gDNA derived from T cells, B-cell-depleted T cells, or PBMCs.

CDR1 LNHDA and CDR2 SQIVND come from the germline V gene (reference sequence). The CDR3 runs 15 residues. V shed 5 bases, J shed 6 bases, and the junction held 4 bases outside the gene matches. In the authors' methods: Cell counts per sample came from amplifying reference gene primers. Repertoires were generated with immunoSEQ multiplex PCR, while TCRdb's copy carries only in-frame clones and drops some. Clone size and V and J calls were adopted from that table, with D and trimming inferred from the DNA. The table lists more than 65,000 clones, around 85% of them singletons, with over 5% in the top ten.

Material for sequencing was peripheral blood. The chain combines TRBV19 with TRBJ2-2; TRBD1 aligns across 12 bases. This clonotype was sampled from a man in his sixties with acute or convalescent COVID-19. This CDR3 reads CASSPGQGAAGELFF. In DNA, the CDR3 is TGTGCCAGTAGTCCGGGACAGGGGGCAGCCGGGGAGCTGTTTTTT.